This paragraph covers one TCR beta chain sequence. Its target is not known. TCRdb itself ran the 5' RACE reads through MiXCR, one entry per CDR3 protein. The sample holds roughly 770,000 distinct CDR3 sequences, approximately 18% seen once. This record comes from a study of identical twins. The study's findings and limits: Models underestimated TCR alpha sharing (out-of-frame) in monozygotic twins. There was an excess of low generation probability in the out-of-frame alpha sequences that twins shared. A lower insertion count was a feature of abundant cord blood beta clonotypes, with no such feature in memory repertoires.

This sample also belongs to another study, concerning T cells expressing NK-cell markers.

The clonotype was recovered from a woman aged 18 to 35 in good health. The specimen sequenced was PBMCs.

The CDR3 DNA sequence: TGCAGTGCTAGAGATCTCCAGGCGAGCTCCTACGAGCAGTACTTC. Translating it yields CSARDLQASSYEQYF. The chain links TRBV20-1 to TRBJ2-7; D remains unclear. In germline, CDR1 is DFQATT, CDR2 SNEGSKA (reference sequence). The CDR3 runs to 15 residues. Trimming took 0 bases from V and 0 from J, leaving 12 bases between them.